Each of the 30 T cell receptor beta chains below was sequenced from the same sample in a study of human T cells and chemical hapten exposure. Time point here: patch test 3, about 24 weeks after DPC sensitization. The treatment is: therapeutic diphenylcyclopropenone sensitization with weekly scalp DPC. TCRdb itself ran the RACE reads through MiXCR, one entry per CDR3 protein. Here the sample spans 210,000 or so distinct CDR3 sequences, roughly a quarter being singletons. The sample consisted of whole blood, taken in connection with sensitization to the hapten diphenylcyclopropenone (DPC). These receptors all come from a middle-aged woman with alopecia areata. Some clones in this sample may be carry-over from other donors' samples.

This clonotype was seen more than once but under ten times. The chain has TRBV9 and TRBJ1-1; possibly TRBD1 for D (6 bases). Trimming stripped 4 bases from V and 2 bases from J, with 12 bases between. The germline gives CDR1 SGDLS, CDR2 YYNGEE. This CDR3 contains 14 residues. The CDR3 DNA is TGTGCCAGCAGCCCTGGGACACCTAACACTGAAGCTTTCTTT. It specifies CASSPGTPNTEAFF.

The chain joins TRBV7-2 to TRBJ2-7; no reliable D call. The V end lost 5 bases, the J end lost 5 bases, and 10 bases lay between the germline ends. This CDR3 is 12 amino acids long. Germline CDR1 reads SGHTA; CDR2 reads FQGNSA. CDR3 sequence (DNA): TGTGCCAGCAGCCTCTTGGCAGACGAGCAGTACTTC. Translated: CASSLLADEQYF.

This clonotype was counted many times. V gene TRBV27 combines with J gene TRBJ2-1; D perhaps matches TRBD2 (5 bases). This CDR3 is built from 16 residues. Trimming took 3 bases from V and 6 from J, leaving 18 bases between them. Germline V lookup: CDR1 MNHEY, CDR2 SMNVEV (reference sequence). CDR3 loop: CASSLGSGILGNEQFF. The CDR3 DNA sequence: TGTGCCAGCAGTTTGGGGAGCGGTATCCTTGGCAATGAGCAGTTCTTC.

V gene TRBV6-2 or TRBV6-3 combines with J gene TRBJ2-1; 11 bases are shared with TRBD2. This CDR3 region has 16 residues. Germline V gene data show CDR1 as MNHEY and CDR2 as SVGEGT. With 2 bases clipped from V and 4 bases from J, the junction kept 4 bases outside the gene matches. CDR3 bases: TGTGCCAGCAGTTACGGGACTAGCGGTTTTTACAATGAGCAGTTCTTC. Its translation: CASSYGTSGFYNEQFF.

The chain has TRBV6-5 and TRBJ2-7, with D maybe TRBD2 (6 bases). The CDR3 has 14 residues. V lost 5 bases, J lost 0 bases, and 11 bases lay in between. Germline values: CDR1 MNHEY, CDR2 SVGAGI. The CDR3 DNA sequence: TGTGCCAGCAGTCGGGACTTCAGCTCCTACGAGCAGTACTTC. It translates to CASSRDFSSYEQYF.

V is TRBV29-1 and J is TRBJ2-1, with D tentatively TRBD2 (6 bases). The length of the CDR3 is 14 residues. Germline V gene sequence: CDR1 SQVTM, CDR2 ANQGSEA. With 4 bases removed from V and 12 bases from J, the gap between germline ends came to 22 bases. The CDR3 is CSVVPPGRGKVQFF. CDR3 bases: TGCAGCGTTGTGCCCCCCGGGAGAGGTAAAGTGCAGTTCTTC.

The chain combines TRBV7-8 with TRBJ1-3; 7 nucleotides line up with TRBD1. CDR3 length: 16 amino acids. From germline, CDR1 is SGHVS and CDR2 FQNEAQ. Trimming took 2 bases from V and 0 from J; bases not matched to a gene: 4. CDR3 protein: CASSLPGTASGNTIYF. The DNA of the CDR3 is TGTGCCAGCAGCTTACCCGGGACAGCCTCTGGAAACACCATATATTTT.

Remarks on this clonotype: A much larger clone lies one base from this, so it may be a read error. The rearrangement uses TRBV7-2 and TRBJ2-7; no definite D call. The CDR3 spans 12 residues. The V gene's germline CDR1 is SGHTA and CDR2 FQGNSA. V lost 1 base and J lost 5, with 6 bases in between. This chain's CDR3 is CASSLGYHEQYF. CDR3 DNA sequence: TGTGCCAGCAGCTTAGGGTACCACGAGCAGTACTTC. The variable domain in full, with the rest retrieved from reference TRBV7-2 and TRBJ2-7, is GAGVSQSPSNKVTEKGKDVELRCDPISGHTALYWYRQSLGQGLEFLIYFQGNSAPDKSGLPSDRFSAERTGGSVSTLTIQRTQQEDSAVYLCASSLGYHEQYFGPGTRLTVT.

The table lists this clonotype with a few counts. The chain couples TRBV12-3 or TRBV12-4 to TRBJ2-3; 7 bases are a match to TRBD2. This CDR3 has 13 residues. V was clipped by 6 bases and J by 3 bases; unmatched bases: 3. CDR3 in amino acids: CASSRGRTDTQYF. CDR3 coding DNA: TGTGCCAGCAGCCGCGGGAGAACAGATACGCAGTATTTT.

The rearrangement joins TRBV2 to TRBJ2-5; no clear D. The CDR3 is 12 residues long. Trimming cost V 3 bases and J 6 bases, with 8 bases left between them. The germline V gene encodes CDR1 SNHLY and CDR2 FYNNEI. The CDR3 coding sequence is TGTGCCAGCAGTGATCTGTGGCAGACCCAGTACTTC. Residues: CASSDLWQTQYF. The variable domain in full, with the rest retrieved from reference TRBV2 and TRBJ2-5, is EPEVTQTPSHQVTQMGQEVILRCVPISNHLYFYWYRQILGQKVEFLVSFYNNEISEKSEIFDDQFSVERPDGSNFTLKIRSTKLEDSAMYFCASSDLWQTQYFGPGTRLLVL.

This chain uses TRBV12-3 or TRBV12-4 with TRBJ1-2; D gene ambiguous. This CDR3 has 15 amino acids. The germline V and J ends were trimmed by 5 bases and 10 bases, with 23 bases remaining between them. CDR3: CASSPDASSEWLYTF. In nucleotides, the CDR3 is TGTGCCAGCAGTCCCGACGCCAGCAGTGAGTGGCTCTACACCTTC.

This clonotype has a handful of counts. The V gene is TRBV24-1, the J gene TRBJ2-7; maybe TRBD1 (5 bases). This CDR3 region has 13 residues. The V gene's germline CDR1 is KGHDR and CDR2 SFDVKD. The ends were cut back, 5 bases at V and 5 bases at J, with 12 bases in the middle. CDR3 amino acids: CATSGMTVHEQYF. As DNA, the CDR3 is TGTGCCACCAGTGGGATGACAGTCCACGAGCAGTACTTC.

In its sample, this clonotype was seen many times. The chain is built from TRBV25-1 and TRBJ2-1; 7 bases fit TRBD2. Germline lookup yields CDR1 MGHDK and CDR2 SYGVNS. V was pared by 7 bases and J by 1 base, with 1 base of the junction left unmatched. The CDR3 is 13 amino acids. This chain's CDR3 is CASKAGSYNEQFF. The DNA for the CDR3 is TGTGCCAGCAAAGCGGGATCCTACAATGAGCAGTTCTTC.

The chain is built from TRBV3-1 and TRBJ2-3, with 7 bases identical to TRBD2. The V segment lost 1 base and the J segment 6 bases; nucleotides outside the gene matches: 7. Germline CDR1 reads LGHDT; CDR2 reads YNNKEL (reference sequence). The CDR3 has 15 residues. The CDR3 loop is CASSQVGELADTQYF. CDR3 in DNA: TGTGCCAGCAGCCAAGTGGGGGAACTAGCGGATACGCAGTATTTT.

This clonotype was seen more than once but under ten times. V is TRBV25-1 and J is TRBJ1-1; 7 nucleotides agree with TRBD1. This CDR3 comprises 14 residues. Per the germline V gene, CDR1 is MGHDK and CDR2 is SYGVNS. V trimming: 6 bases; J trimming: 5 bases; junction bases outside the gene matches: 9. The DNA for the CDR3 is TGTGCCAGCAGCCTAACCCAGGGGGGGACTGAAGCTTTCTTT. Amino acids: CASSLTQGGTEAFF.

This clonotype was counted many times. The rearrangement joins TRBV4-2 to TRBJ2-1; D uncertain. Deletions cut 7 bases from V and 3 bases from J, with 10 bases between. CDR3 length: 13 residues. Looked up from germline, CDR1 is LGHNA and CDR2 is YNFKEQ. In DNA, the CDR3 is TGTGCCAGCACTCCCAGCGTCTACAATGAGCAGTTCTTC. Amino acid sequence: CASTPSVYNEQFF.

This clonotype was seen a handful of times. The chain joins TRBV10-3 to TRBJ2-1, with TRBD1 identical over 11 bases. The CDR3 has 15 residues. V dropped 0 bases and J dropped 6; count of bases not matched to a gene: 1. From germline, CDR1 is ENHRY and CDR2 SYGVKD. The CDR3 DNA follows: TGTGCCATCAGTGAGTCGGGACAGGGGGTCAATGAGCAGTTCTTC. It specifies CAISESGQGVNEQFF.

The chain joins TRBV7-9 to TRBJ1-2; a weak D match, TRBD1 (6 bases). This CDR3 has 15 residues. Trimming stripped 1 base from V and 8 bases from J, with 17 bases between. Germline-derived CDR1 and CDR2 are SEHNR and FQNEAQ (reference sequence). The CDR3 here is CASSLEYQEGDGYTF. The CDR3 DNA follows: TGTGCCAGCAGCTTAGAATACCAGGAGGGGGACGGCTACACCTTC.

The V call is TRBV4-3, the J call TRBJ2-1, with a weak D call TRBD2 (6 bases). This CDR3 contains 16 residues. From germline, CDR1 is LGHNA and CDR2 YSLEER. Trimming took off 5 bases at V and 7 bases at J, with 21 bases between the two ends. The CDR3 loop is CASSENLARSKNEQFF. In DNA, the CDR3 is TGCGCCAGCAGCGAAAATCTAGCGCGGTCAAAAAATGAGCAGTTCTTC.

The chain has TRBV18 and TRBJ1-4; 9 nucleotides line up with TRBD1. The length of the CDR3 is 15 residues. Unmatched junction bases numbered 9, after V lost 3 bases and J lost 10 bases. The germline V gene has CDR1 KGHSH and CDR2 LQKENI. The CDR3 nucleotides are TGTGCCAGCTCACCTCGCGGACTGACAGGGGGAAAACTGTTTTTT. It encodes CASSPRGLTGGKLFF.

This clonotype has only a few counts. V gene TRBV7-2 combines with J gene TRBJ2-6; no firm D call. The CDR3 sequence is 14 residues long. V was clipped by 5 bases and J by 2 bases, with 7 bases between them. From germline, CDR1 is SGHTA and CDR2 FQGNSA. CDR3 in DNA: TGTGCCAGCAGCAATAATGCTGGGGCCAACGTCCTGACTTTC. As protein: CASSNNAGANVLTF.

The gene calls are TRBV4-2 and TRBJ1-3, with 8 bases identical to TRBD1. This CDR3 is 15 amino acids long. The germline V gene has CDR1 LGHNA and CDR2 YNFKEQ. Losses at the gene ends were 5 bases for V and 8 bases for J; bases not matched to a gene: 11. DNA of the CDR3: TGTGCCAGCAGCTTGTACAGGGGGATAGCGGACACCATATATTTT. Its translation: CASSLYRGIADTIYF.

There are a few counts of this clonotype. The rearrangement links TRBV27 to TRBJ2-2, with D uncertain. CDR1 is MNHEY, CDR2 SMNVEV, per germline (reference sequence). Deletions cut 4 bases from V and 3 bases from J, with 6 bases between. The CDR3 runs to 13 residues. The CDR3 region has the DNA TGTGCCAGCAGTTCCCTGCACACCGGGGAGCTGTTTTTT. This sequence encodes CASSSLHTGELFF.

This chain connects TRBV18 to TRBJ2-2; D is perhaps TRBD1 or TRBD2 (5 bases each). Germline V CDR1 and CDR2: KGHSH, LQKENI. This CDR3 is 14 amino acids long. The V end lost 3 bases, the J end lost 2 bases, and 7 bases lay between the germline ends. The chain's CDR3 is CASSPGRNTGELFF. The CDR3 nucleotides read TGTGCCAGCTCACCGGGACGTAACACCGGGGAGCTGTTTTTT.

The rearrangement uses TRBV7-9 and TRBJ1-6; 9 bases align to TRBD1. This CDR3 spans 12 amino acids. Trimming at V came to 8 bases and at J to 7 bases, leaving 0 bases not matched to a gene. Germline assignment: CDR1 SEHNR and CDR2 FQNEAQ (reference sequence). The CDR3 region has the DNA TGTGCCAGCGGACAGGGGAATTCACCCCTCCACTTT. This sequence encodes CASGQGNSPLHF.

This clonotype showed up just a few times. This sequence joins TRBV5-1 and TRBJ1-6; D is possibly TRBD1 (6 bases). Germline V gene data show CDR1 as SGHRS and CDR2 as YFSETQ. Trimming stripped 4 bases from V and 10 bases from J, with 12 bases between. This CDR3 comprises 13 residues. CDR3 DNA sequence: TGCGCCAGCAGCACCGGGGGGGCCTCACCCCTCCACTTT. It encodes CASSTGGASPLHF.

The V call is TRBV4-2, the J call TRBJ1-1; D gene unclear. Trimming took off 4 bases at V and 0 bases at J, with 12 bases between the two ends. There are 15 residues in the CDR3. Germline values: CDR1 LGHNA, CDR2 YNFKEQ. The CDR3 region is CASSRGLSVNTEAFF. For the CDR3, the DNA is TGTGCCAGCAGCCGAGGTCTTTCGGTGAACACTGAAGCTTTCTTT.

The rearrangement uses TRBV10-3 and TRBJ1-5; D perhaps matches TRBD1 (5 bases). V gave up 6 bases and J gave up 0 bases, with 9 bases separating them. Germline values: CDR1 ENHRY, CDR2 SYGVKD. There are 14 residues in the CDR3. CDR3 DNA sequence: TGTGCCATCAGAGCTCAGGGTAGCAATCAGCCCCAGCATTTT. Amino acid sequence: CAIRAQGSNQPQHF.

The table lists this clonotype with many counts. The CDR3 region is CASSFFGAGNQETQYF. DNA of the CDR3: TGCGCCAGCAGCTTTTTTGGGGCCGGGAACCAAGAGACCCAGTACTTC. The chain uses TRBV5-1 and TRBJ2-5; tentatively, D is TRBD1 or TRBD2 (5 bases each). Germline V gene data show CDR1 as SGHRS and CDR2 as YFSETQ. The CDR3 runs to 16 residues. V dropped 2 bases and J dropped 0 bases, with 14 bases sitting between them.

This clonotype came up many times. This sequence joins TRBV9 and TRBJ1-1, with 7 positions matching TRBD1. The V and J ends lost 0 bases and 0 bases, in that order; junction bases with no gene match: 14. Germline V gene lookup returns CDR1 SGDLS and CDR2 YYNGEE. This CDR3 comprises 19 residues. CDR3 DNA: TGTGCCAGCAGCGTAGGGCGAAACAGGGGTGGGGCATTGAACACTGAAGCTTTCTTT. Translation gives CASSVGRNRGGALNTEAFF.